The entry below describes one T cell receptor (beta chain). Repertoires were generated with immunoSEQ multiplex PCR, while TCRdb's copy carries only in-frame clones and drops some. In the table there are around 280,000 clones, around four fifths of which are singletons. The data belong to a study of blood T cell repertoires in COVID-19. Germline V gene lookup returns CDR1 MRHNA and CDR2 SNTAGT. The V and J ends lost 5 bases and 2 bases respectively, with 7 bases between them. The CDR3 consists of 13 residues. The rearrangement joins TRBV6-4 to TRBJ2-1, with a tentative D call TRBD2 (6 bases). The source is a woman aged 45-65 years with active or convalescent COVID-19. The sequenced sample consisted of peripheral blood. CDR3: CASSQRAYNEQFF. CDR3 nucleotides: TGTGCCAGCAGTCAGCGGGCCTACAATGAGCAGTTCTTC.